Presented here are 23 T cell receptor beta chains from one specimen sequenced in a study of blood T cell repertoires in COVID-19. The repertoire was sequenced with immunoSEQ multiplex PCR; TCRdb's copy has only in-frame clones and lacks some. The sample yields about 370,000 clones, over 75% seen once. The sample consisted of peripheral blood. All receptors come from a woman between 25 and 40 years old with COVID-19, enrolled during active disease.

The genes are TRBV7-3 and TRBJ2-1, with unresolved D. Deletions cut 6 bases from V and 0 bases from J, with 12 bases between. The CDR3 length is 15 residues. Germline CDR1 reads SGHTA; CDR2 reads FQGTGA. The CDR3: CASSTDRGSYNEQFF. In DNA, the CDR3 is TGTGCCAGCAGTACCGACCGCGGCTCCTACAATGAGCAGTTCTTC. The full variable domain, with the rest looked up from reference TRBV7-3 and TRBJ2-1, is GAGVSQTPSNKVTEKGKYVELRCDPISGHTALYWYRQSLGQGPEFLIYFQGTGAADDSGLPNDRFFAVRPEGSVSTLKIQRTERGDSAVYLCASSTDRGSYNEQFFGPGTRLTVL.

This clone appeared once. This chain links TRBV2 with TRBJ2-7; 8 bases are shared with TRBD1. CDR3 size: 13 residues. CDR1 and CDR2 (germline): SNHLY, FYNNEI. V shed 1 base, J shed 8 bases, and the junction held 4 bases outside the gene matches. The CDR3: CASSEGQGAKQYF. Written as DNA, the CDR3 is TGTGCCAGCAGTGAAGGGCAGGGGGCAAAGCAGTACTTC.

The chain's CDR3 is CASSSPGFSSYEQYF. The CDR3 DNA reads TGTGCCAGCAGTTCCCCAGGGTTCAGCTCCTACGAGCAGTACTTC. The rearrangement links TRBV28 to TRBJ2-7; a weak D match, TRBD1 (5 bases). Germline V gene lookup returns CDR1 MDHEN and CDR2 SYDVKM. V was clipped by 4 bases and J by 0 bases, with 13 bases between them. The CDR3 loop spans 15 amino acids.

The rearrangement uses TRBV24-1 and TRBJ1-1, with 7 bases identical to TRBD1. The CDR3 extends over 14 amino acids. The ends lost 1 base at V and 10 bases at J; junction bases unmatched: 8. Germline values: CDR1 KGHDR, CDR2 SFDVKD. The CDR3 sequence: CATSDFRSAGGAFF. CDR3 DNA sequence: TGTGCCACCAGTGATTTCAGGTCGGCAGGGGGAGCTTTCTTT.

The V and J genes are TRBV7-3 and TRBJ2-1; 9 bases are shared with TRBD2. This CDR3 comprises 15 residues. Germline trimming cut 3 bases from V and 7 bases from J; bases unmatched to any gene: 7. CDR1 is SGHTA, CDR2 FQGTGA, per germline. CDR3 nucleotide sequence: TGTGCCAGCAGCTTGGCGGGAGGGCCGGGAAATGAGCAGTTCTTC. Translated: CASSLAGGPGNEQFF.

The CDR3 loop is CAWSGDIPTYEQYF. CDR3 DNA: TGTGCCTGGAGTGGGGACATCCCGACCTACGAGCAGTACTTC. The chain combines TRBV30 with TRBJ2-7, with D possibly matching TRBD1 (6 bases). Germline V lookup: CDR1 GTSNPN, CDR2 SVGIG (reference sequence). The V and J ends lost 1 base and 2 bases respectively, with 12 bases between them. This CDR3 has 14 amino acids.

The chain employs TRBV29-1 and TRBJ1-3, with 9 bases aligning to TRBD1. The germline V gene has CDR1 SQVTM and CDR2 ANQGSEA. This CDR3 region has 14 residues. V lost 0 bases to trimming and J lost 4 bases; unmatched junction nucleotides: 1. CDR3: CSVEEGTGGNTIYF. CDR3 nucleotide sequence: TGCAGCGTTGAAGAGGGGACAGGGGGAAACACCATATATTTT.

The V call is TRBV28, the J call TRBJ1-5; D unclear. The CDR3 runs 15 residues. V lost 7 bases and J 7 bases, leaving 20 bases between the germline ends. The germline CDR1 and CDR2 sequences are MDHEN and SYDVKM. CDR3 residues: CASTRSLNSWQPQHF. The CDR3 DNA follows: TGTGCCAGCACCCGATCCCTAAATTCATGGCAGCCCCAGCATTTT.

This chain joins TRBV29-1 and TRBJ2-1; 8 nucleotides align to TRBD1. Germline CDR1 reads SQVTM; CDR2 reads ANQGSEA. Trimming cost V 0 bases and J 10 bases; bases outside gene matches: 2. The CDR3 spans 12 residues. The chain's CDR3 is CSVEDPGGEQFF. The CDR3, as DNA: TGCAGCGTTGAAGATCCAGGGGGCGAGCAGTTCTTC.

The chain uses TRBV6-5 and TRBJ1-2, with D unclear. This CDR3 has 13 residues. The germline gives CDR1 MNHEY, CDR2 SVGAGI. Trimming removed 0 bases from V and 6 bases from J, with 8 bases in between. CDR3 sequence: CASSYSEVDGYTF. CDR3 in DNA: TGTGCCAGCAGTTACTCCGAGGTGGATGGCTACACCTTC.

V usage is TRBV19 and J usage is TRBJ2-1, with D possibly being TRBD1 (5 bases). Trimming stripped 3 bases from V and 1 base from J, with 7 bases between. The CDR3 covers 14 residues. CDR1 is LNHDA, CDR2 SQIVND, per germline (reference sequence). CDR3 DNA: TGTGCCAGTAGTATTCACAGGTCCTACAATGAGCAGTTCTTC. It translates to CASSIHRSYNEQFF. Using reference TRBV19 and TRBJ2-1 for the parts outside the CDR3, the full variable domain is DGGITQSPKYLFRKEGQNVTLSCEQNLNHDAMYWYRQDPGQGLRLIYYSQIVNDFQKGDIAEGYSVSREKKESFPLTVTSAQKNPTAFYLCASSIHRSYNEQFFGPGTRLTVL.

A single count supports this clone. This rearrangement joins TRBV19 to TRBJ2-2; 8 positions match TRBD1. V was clipped by 4 bases and J by 2 bases; unmatched bases: 15. Germline assignment: CDR1 LNHDA and CDR2 SQIVND (reference sequence). The CDR3 runs to 19 residues. This CDR3 is CASSSRGPLALSNTGELFF. For the CDR3, the DNA is TGTGCCAGTAGTAGCAGGGGGCCCCTGGCTCTCTCAAACACCGGGGAGCTGTTTTTT.

This chain uses TRBV4-1 with TRBJ2-2; a weak D match, TRBD2 (5 bases). The CDR3 spans 17 residues. CDR1 and CDR2 (germline): MGHRA, YSYEKL. Trimming left V 5 bases short and J 0 bases short, with 16 bases between. For the CDR3, the DNA is TGCGCCAGCAGCGCGCGGGTGGACGCAGCGAACACCGGGGAGCTGTTTTTT. It encodes CASSARVDAANTGELFF.

V gene TRBV7-2 combines with J gene TRBJ1-2, with 7 bases matching TRBD1. The V gene end was trimmed by 5 bases and the J gene end by 8 bases; junction bases not matched to a gene: 8. CDR3 size: 13 residues. Germline CDR1 reads SGHTA; CDR2 reads FQGNSA. The CDR3 sequence is CASSRDRVGGYTF. The DNA of the CDR3 is TGTGCCAGCAGCCGCGACAGGGTGGGCGGCTACACCTTC. Drawing the rest from reference TRBV7-2 and TRBJ1-2, the complete variable domain is GAGVSQSPSNKVTEKGKDVELRCDPISGHTALYWYRQSLGQGLEFLIYFQGNSAPDKSGLPSDRFSAERTGGSVSTLTIQRTQQEDSAVYLCASSRDRVGGYTFGSGTRLTVV.

The chain is built from TRBV5-1 and TRBJ2-7; tentative D call: TRBD1 (6 bases). CDR3 size: 16 residues. CDR1 and CDR2 (germline): SGHRS, YFSETQ. The germline V and J ends were trimmed by 4 bases and 0 bases, with 17 bases remaining between them. The CDR3 region is CASSPIGGRTSYEQYF. CDR3 bases: TGCGCCAGCAGCCCCATTGGGGGCAGGACCTCCTACGAGCAGTACTTC.

This sequence joins TRBV28 and TRBJ1-1; D may be TRBD1 (6 bases). Germline V gene data show CDR1 as MDHEN and CDR2 as SYDVKM. The CDR3 is made up of 17 amino acids. The V end lost 2 bases, the J end lost 5 bases, and 21 bases lay between the germline ends. CDR3 region: CASSLKGLVRGATEAFF. The CDR3 DNA reads as TGTGCCAGCAGTTTAAAGGGGCTGGTCAGGGGAGCAACTGAAGCTTTCTTT.

The chain joins TRBV19 to TRBJ1-5; 9 bases align to TRBD1. Trimming took 5 bases from V and 6 from J; bases not matched to a gene: 8. The length of the CDR3 is 15 residues. In germline, CDR1 is LNHDA, CDR2 SQIVND (reference sequence). The CDR3 is CASSPGTGMSQPQHF. In nucleotides, the CDR3 is TGTGCCAGTAGTCCCGGGACAGGGATGAGTCAGCCCCAGCATTTT.

This rearrangement joins TRBV6-5 to TRBJ2-2; 10 bases match TRBD2. Per germline, CDR1 MNHEY and CDR2 SVGAGI. The CDR3 contains 15 residues. V lost 4 bases, J lost 7 bases, and 6 bases stayed unmatched. This CDR3 is CASSSASGSYGELFF. The CDR3 DNA reads TGTGCCAGCAGTTCGGCTAGCGGGAGTTACGGGGAGCTGTTTTTT.

This clone was detected once. The chain uses TRBV29-1 and TRBJ2-3; 16 bases map to TRBD2. Germline CDR1 is SQVTM and CDR2 is ANQGSEA. CDR3 length: 18 residues. V shed 4 bases, J shed 1 base, and the junction held 8 bases outside the gene matches. The CDR3 coding sequence is TGCAGCGTTGGGGAGGGGACTAGCGGGAGGGCAGGCACAGATACGCAGTATTTT. Amino acids: CSVGEGTSGRAGTDTQYF.

The chain uses TRBV5-1 and TRBJ2-3, with 10 bases identical to TRBD2. CDR1 is SGHRS, CDR2 YFSETQ, per germline. After removal of 4 bases from V and 5 bases from J, the junction contained 7 bases not matched to a gene. The CDR3 length is 15 residues. The CDR3 DNA reads TGCGCCAGCAGCCCACTAGCGGGGAAGGGAGATACGCAGTATTTT. Its protein is CASSPLAGKGDTQYF.

This clone was recorded a few times. Here the CDR3 DNA reads TGTGCCAGCAGTTCCGGGGGAGCTCCGACCTATGGCTACACCTTC. Residues: CASSSGGAPTYGYTF. The rearrangement links TRBV28 to TRBJ1-2, with D maybe TRBD1 (5 bases). This CDR3 contains 15 residues. CDR1 and CDR2 from the germline V gene are MDHEN and SYDVKM. The V gene lost 4 bases and the J gene lost 4 bases, with 16 bases spanning the gap.

The J gene is TRBJ1-2, the V gene TRBV18; unclear D gene. CDR1 and CDR2 (germline): KGHSH, LQKENI. This CDR3 region has 13 residues. Trimming cost V 4 bases and J 2 bases, with 8 bases left between them. The CDR3 nucleotides read TGTGCCAGCTCACAGGGAGAAAACTATGGCTACACCTTC. Amino acids: CASSQGENYGYTF.

The chain couples TRBV11-2 to TRBJ2-7; the D gene is possibly TRBD2 (5 bases). The CDR3 covers 15 residues. CDR1 and CDR2 (germline): SGHAT, FQNNGV. V was trimmed by 1 base and J by 4 bases, leaving 14 bases between them. The CDR3 region has the DNA TGTGCCAGCAGCTTAGGGCCGGGAAGAGCTTACGAGCAGTACTTC. Its protein is CASSLGPGRAYEQYF.